A selection of T cell receptor beta chains follows, all from one sample in a study of Ad26.COV2.S vaccination and SARS-CoV-2 variants. Libraries were prepared by immunoSEQ multiplex PCR; TCRdb keeps only in-frame clonotypes and omits some of them. The sample has a few hundred thousand clones, roughly nine tenths seen once. The sequencing here drew on peripheral blood, taken in a trial of Ad26.COV2.S vaccine versus placebo. Every receptor here comes from a person between 18 and 65 years old who received the Ad26.COV2.S COVID-19 vaccine or a placebo. Both conserved end residues are part of each CDR3. D genes are given only for firm matches. Size values are once, few and many counts, or a class for expanded clones, and some rows have none.

j_call d_call v_call clone_size cdr3_nt cdr3_aa
TRBJ2-7 TRBD2 TRBV19 . TGTGCCAGTAGCCTGGGACTAGCGGGGGGCCGAGGGGCCTACGAGCAGTACTTC CASSLGLAGGRGAYEQYF
TRBJ1-2 . TRBV2 once TGTGCCAGCAGTGAGGGCTATGGCTACACCTTC CASSEGYGYTF
TRBJ1-2 . TRBV11-3 . TGTGCCAGCAGCTTAGATCTGGACACCAACTATGGCTACACCTTC CASSLDLDTNYGYTF
TRBJ1-4 . TRBV5-6 . TGTGCCAGCAGCCAGAGAGGGGGTACCAATGAAAAACTGTTTTTT CASSQRGGTNEKLFF
TRBJ2-5 TRBD2 TRBV7-2 . TGTGCCAGCAGGTCCACTAGCGGGAGCCCGGGAGAGACCCAGTACTTC CASRSTSGSPGETQYF
TRBJ1-2 . TRBV6-5 . TGTGCCAGCAGCCCGACAGGCCCCTATGGCTACACCTTC CASSPTGPYGYTF
TRBJ1-6 . TRBV28 . TGTGCCAGCAGTTCACCGGCGGACAGCGAGGGCTCCTATAATTCACCCCTCCACTTT CASSSPADSEGSYNSPLHF
TRBJ2-2 . TRBV27 . TGTGCCAGCAGTCCCTTTTTCCCCGGGGAGCTGTTTTTT CASSPFFPGELFF
TRBJ2-1 . TRBV5-8 few TGTGCCAGCAGCGGACCGATGGGGGCCCTTCACAATGAGCAGTTCTTC CASSGPMGALHNEQFF
TRBJ1-1 . TRBV11-3 . TGTGCCAGCGGGCAGGAGACTAATGAAGCTTTCTTT CASGQETNEAFF
TRBJ2-5 . TRBV5-1 . TGCGCCAGCAGCTTGGAGCCCACTCGGGAGACCCAGTACTTC CASSLEPTRETQYF
TRBJ2-5 . TRBV5-6 . TGTGCCAGCAGCTTGGGAGGGGGAGGGCCAGGGGAGACCCAGTACTTC CASSLGGGGPGETQYF
TRBJ1-2 . TRBV7-2 . TGTGCCAGCAGCTTAAGGGGGAGCTATGGCTACACCTTC CASSLRGSYGYTF
TRBJ2-1 TRBD2 TRBV28 once TGTGCCAGCAGGGGAGCGGGACCCTTGTACAATGAGCAGTTCTTC CASRGAGPLYNEQFF